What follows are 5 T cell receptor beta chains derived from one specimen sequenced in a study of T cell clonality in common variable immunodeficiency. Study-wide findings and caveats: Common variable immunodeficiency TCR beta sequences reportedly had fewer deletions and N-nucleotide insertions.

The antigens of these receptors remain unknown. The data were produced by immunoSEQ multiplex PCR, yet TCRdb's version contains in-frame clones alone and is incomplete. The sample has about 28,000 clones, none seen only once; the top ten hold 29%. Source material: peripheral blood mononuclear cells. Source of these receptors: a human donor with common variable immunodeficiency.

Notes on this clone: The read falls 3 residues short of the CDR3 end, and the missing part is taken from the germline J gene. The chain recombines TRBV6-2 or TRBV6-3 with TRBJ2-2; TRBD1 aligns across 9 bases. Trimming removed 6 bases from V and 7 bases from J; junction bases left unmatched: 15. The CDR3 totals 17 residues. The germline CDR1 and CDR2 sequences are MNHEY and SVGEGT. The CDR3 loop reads CASSKLDRGQGYGELFF. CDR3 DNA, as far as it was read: TGTGCCAGCAGCAAACTTGATAGGGGACAGGGCTACGGGGAG.

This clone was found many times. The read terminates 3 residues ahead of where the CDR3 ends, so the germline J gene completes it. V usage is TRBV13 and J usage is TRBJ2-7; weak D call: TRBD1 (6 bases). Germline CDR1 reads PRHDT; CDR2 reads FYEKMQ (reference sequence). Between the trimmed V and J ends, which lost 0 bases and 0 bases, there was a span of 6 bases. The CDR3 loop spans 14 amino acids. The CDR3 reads CASSLGRGSYEQYF. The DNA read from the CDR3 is TGTGCCAGCAGCTTAGGCAGGGGCTCCTACGAG.

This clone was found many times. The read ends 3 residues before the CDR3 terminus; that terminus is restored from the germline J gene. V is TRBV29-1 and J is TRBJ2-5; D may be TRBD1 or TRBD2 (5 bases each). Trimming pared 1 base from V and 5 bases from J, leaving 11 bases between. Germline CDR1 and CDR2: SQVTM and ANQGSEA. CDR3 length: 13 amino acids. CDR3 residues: CSVEARAGETQYF. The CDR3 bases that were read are TGCAGCGTTGAAGCGAGGGCAGGGGAGACC. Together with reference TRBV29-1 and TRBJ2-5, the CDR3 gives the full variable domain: SAVISQKPSRDICQRGTSLTIQCQVDSQVTMMFWYRQQPGQSLTLIATANQGSEATYESGFVIDKFPISRPNLTFSTLTVSNMSPEDSSIYLCSVEARAGETQYFGPGTRLLVL.

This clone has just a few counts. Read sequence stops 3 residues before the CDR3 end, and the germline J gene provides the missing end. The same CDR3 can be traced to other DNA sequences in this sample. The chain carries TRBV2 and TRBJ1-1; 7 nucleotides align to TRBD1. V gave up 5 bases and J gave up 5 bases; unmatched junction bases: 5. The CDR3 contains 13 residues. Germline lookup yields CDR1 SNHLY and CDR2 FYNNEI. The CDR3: CASSRGPGTEAFF. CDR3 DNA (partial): TGTGCCAGCAGTAGGGGGCCTGGTACTGAA.

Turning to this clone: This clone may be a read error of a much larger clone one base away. The covered CDR3 bases are TGTGCCAGCAGTCGCAGGGGCACTGAA. Protein sequence: CASSRRGTE. The full-length CDR3 reads as CASSRRGTEAFF. The J gene is TRBJ1-1, the V gene TRBV2; TRBD1 might be the D (6 bases). Sequencing ends 3 residues short of the CDR3 end; the germline J gene provides the rest. This CDR3 spans 12 amino acids. Germline-derived CDR1 and CDR2 are SNHLY and FYNNEI. V was clipped by 5 bases and J by 4 bases, with 8 bases between them. The entire variable domain, with the rest obtained from reference TRBV2 and TRBJ1-1, is as follows: EPEVTQTPSHQVTQMGQEVILRCVPISNHLYFYWYRQILGQKVEFLVSFYNNEISEKSEIFDDQFSVERPDGSNFTLKIRSTKLEDSAMYFCASSRRGTEAFFGQGTRLTVV.